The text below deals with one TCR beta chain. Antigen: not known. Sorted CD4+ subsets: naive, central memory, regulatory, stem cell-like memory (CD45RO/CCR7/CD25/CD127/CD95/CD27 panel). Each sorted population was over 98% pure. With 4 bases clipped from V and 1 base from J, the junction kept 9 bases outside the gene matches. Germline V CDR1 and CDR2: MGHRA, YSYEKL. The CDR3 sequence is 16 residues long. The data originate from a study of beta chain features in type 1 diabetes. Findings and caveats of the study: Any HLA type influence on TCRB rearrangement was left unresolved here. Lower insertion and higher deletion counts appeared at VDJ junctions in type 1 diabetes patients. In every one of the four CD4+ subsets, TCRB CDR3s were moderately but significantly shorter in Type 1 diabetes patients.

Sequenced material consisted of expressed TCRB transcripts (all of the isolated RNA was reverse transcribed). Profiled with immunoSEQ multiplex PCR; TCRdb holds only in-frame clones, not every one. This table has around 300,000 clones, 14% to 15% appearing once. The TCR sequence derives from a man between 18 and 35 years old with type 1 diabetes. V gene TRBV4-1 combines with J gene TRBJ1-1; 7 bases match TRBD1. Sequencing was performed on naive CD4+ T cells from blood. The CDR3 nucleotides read TGCGCCAGCAGCCCTACCCCCGGGACAGCGAACACTGAAGCTTTCTTT. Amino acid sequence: CASSPTPGTANTEAFF.